This T cell receptor (beta chain) was found in a study of blood T cell repertoires in COVID-19. As for the study in general: From the United States, Italy and Spain came samples of acute and convalescent COVID-19. In each case, the material was cDNA or gDNA derived from T cells, B-cell-depleted T cells, or PBMCs.

Per the authors' pipeline: Using reference gene primer amplification, nucleated cell counts were estimated. Produced via immunoSEQ multiplex PCR; TCRdb's table is partial and in-frame only. V and J calls and clone size are given by that table; D and trimming were obtained from the DNA. The data show around 58,000 clones, with around nine tenths seen just once and approximately 15% held by the top ten. V lost 0 bases, J lost 5 bases, and 4 bases stayed unmatched. CDR3 length equals 16 residues. Per the germline V gene, CDR1 is SGHNT and CDR2 is YYREEE (reference sequence). The clonotype was recovered from a human donor with active COVID-19. The donor label of this sample is uncertain. Sequences were obtained from peripheral blood. This chain connects TRBV5-4 to TRBJ2-3; 12 positions agree with TRBD2. CDR3 sequence: CASSLGTSGTKDTQYF. CDR3 in DNA: TGTGCCAGCAGCTTGGGGACTAGCGGGACCAAAGATACGCAGTATTTT.